The entry below describes one T cell receptor beta chain. The data were obtained in a study of human T cells and chemical hapten exposure. TCRdb passed the RACE reads through MiXCR, listing each CDR3 protein once. The sample lists some 96,000 distinct CDR3 sequences, about 9.3% occurring once. Sample time point: patch test 2, 6 weeks after DPC sensitization. Sample treatment: therapeutic diphenylcyclopropenone sensitization with weekly scalp DPC. The germline gives CDR1 LGHDT, CDR2 YNNKEL (reference sequence). This CDR3 spans 15 amino acids. The V gene lost 1 base and the J gene lost 3 bases, with 13 bases spanning the gap.

Sequences were derived from whole blood, sampled in connection with sensitization to the hapten diphenylcyclopropenone (DPC). This sequence was found in a woman aged 40 to 50 with alopecia areata. Some clones in this sample may be carry-over from other donors' samples. V is TRBV3-1 and J is TRBJ2-7; TRBD1 or TRBD2 may be the D gene (5 bases each). CDR3 region: CASSQGPGTHYEQYF. The CDR3 DNA follows: TGTGCCAGCAGCCAAGGGCCCGGGACCCACTACGAGCAGTACTTC.